The 23 T cell receptor beta chains given below trace back to one sample, sequenced in a study of lymphopenia after photon versus proton radiotherapy. Generated by immunoSEQ multiplex PCR, the TCRdb table keeps only in-frame clones and is missing some. The table shows about 20,000 clones, with over 90% occurring only once. This specimen was peripheral blood, taken from a patient treated with proton-based radiotherapy. Every receptor here comes from a woman in her sixties or seventies with pancreatic cancer. Some clones in this sample may be carry-over from other donors' samples.

This clone was seen a single time. The rearrangement uses TRBV6-4 and TRBJ2-1; D is ambiguous. CDR3 length equals 10 residues. CDR1 is MRHNA, CDR2 SNTAGT, per germline. V gave up 6 bases and J gave up 6 bases, with 3 bases separating them. This CDR3 reads CASRPNEQFF. The DNA for the CDR3 is TGTGCCAGCAGGCCCAATGAGCAGTTCTTC.

J is TRBJ1-4 and V is TRBV4-3; TRBD1 is a possible D gene (5 bases). This CDR3 has 15 amino acids. V was pared by 1 base and J by 8 bases, with 14 bases between. From germline, CDR1 is LGHNA and CDR2 YSLEER. The CDR3 coding sequence is TGCGCCAGCAGCCAAGTAGTCTCAGGGCGGGAAAAACTGTTTTTT. As protein: CASSQVVSGREKLFF.

The CDR3 DNA follows: TGTGCCAGCAGTGAACTACTAGCGGGAGGGCGCGGCACCGGGGAGCTGTTTTTT. Translation gives CASSELLAGGRGTGELFF. The chain recombines TRBV6-1 with TRBJ2-2; 13 bases align to TRBD2. CDR3 length: 18 amino acids. Trimming at V came to 2 bases and at J to 4 bases, leaving 7 bases not matched to a gene. Looked up from germline, CDR1 is MNHNS and CDR2 is SASEGT.

J is TRBJ1-2 and V is TRBV19; 7 bases fit TRBD1. V lost 5 bases and J lost 0; bases outside the gene matches: 15. In germline, CDR1 is LNHDA, CDR2 SQIVND (reference sequence). The CDR3 loop spans 18 amino acids. The CDR3 coding sequence is TGTGCCAGTAGTCTCCCACCGGGACAGAGAACGGCTAACTATGGCTACACCTTC. It translates to CASSLPPGQRTANYGYTF.

This chain joins TRBV6-5 and TRBJ1-1, with TRBD1 matching 7 bases. The CDR3 totals 14 residues. Germline CDR1 and CDR2: MNHEY and SVGAGI. V shed 7 bases, J shed 5 bases, and the junction held 10 bases outside the gene matches. This CDR3 reads CASIVGSGGTEAFF. CDR3 coding DNA: TGTGCCAGCATCGTCGGGTCAGGGGGGACTGAAGCTTTCTTT.

The J gene is TRBJ1-1, the V gene TRBV28; maybe TRBD1 (5 bases). V was pared by 5 bases and J by 3 bases, with 13 bases between. Germline CDR1 reads MDHEN; CDR2 reads SYDVKM. This CDR3 is 14 amino acids long. In nucleotides, the CDR3 is TGTGCCAGCAGTGCTCCTGGGGGGGACACTGAAGCTTTCTTT. Protein: CASSAPGGDTEAFF. Full variable domain (outside the CDR3, taken from reference TRBV28 and TRBJ1-1): DVKVTQSSRYLVKRTGEKVFLECVQDMDHENMFWYRQDPGLGLRLIYFSYDVKMKEKGDIPEGYSVSREKKERFSLILESASTNQTSMYLCASSAPGGDTEAFFGQGTRLTVV.

The CDR3 DNA follows: TGTGCCAGCAGCTTTGACAGGGGGTCTGGCACAGATACGCAGTATTTT. Protein sequence: CASSFDRGSGTDTQYF. The chain has TRBV11-1 and TRBJ2-3, with TRBD1 matching over 9 bases. Germline V gives CDR1 SGHAT, CDR2 FQDESV (reference sequence). The ends lost 3 bases at V and 1 base at J; junction bases unmatched: 5. This CDR3 has 16 residues.

The rearrangement uses TRBV5-6 and TRBJ1-6, with TRBD1 identical over 9 bases. Germline values: CDR1 SGHDT, CDR2 YYEEEE. The length of the CDR3 is 15 residues. V dropped 4 bases and J dropped 7; count of bases not matched to a gene: 6. In nucleotides, the CDR3 is TGTGCCAGCAGCCCACAGGGGGCGCCGAATTCACCCCTCCACTTT. Translation: CASSPQGAPNSPLHF.

V gene TRBV11-1 combines with J gene TRBJ2-3; 10 nucleotides line up with TRBD2. This CDR3 has 15 amino acids. The junction had 7 bases not matched to a gene; V was cut back by 5 bases and J by 5 bases. Germline V gives CDR1 SGHAT, CDR2 FQDESV (reference sequence). CDR3 coding DNA: TGTGCCAGCAGCCACTCCGCTAGCGGGGGAGATACGCAGTATTTT. It yields the protein CASSHSASGGDTQYF.

CDR3 in DNA: TGTGCCAGCAGCTTGGAAGGGACCTACAATGAGCAGTTCTTC. Translated: CASSLEGTYNEQFF. This chain links TRBV5-5 with TRBJ2-1; no reliable D call. Germline values: CDR1 SGHKS, CDR2 YYEKEE (reference sequence). Trimming stripped 0 bases from V and 2 bases from J, with 6 bases between. This CDR3 region has 14 residues.

The chain uses TRBV7-2 and TRBJ2-1, with TRBD2 as a possible D gene (7 bases). The CDR3 has 16 amino acids. Deletions cut 4 bases from V and 3 bases from J, with 16 bases between. Per the germline V gene, CDR1 is SGHTA and CDR2 is FQGNSA. Here the CDR3 reads CASSSRGGLSYNEQFF. The CDR3, as DNA: TGTGCCAGCAGCTCGCGAGGGGGACTAAGCTACAATGAGCAGTTCTTC.

The chain joins TRBV5-1 to TRBJ2-5, with TRBD1 as a possible D gene (5 bases). The V end lost 3 bases, the J end lost 3 bases, and 9 bases lay between the germline ends. Per the germline V gene, CDR1 is SGHRS and CDR2 is YFSETQ. This CDR3 has 13 residues. The CDR3 sequence is CASSWATEETQYF. The CDR3 DNA follows: TGCGCCAGCAGCTGGGCGACAGAAGAGACCCAGTACTTC.

This sequence joins TRBV19 and TRBJ1-1; 8 bases agree with TRBD1. Germline V gene data show CDR1 as LNHDA and CDR2 as SQIVND (reference sequence). The CDR3 is made up of 14 amino acids. V shed 3 bases, J shed 6 bases, and the junction held 6 bases outside the gene matches. Here the CDR3 DNA reads TGTGCCAGTAGTATGCAGGACAGGGACCCTGAAGCTTTCTTT. Amino acids: CASSMQDRDPEAFF.

This clone was picked up one time. An end of the junction differs from the germline gene, which may be a read error. This CDR3 reads CASSFDGYTF. CDR3 DNA sequence: TGTGCTAGCAGCTTCGACGGCTACACCTTC. V is TRBV7-7 and J is TRBJ1-2; D is unclear. The germline CDR1 and CDR2 sequences are SSHAT and FNYEAQ (reference sequence). The CDR3 sequence is 10 residues long. The complete variable domain, with remaining parts taken from reference TRBV7-7 and TRBJ1-2, reads GAGVSQSPRYKVTKRGQDVTLRCDPISSHATLYWYQQALGQGPEFLTYFNYEAQPDKSGLPSDRFSAERPEGSISTLTIQRTEQRDSAMYRCASSFDGYTFGSGTRLTVV.

V gene TRBV4-1 combines with J gene TRBJ2-3; 9 positions match TRBD2. The ends lost 2 bases at V and 5 bases at J; junction bases unmatched: 8. CDR1 is MGHRA and CDR2 is YSYEKL in the germline V gene. The CDR3 extends over 16 amino acids. The CDR3 sequence: CASSQLAGGPGDTQYF. The CDR3 DNA is TGCGCCAGCAGCCAACTGGCGGGAGGGCCCGGAGATACGCAGTATTTT.

In its sample, this clone was seen once. The rearrangement uses TRBV15 and TRBJ2-2; no reliable D call. V lost 0 bases, J lost 3 bases, and 5 bases lay in between. The CDR3 totals 14 residues. Germline CDR1 and CDR2: LNHNV and YYDKDF (reference sequence). The CDR3 nucleotides read TGTGCCACCAGCAGAGACTTATACACCGGGGAGCTGTTTTTT. Its translation: CATSRDLYTGELFF.

The chain is built from TRBV30 and TRBJ1-1; 8 nucleotides align to TRBD1. The CDR3 runs to 12 residues. The V and J ends lost 1 base and 9 bases, in that order; junction bases with no gene match: 4. The germline CDR1 and CDR2 sequences are GTSNPN and SVGIG (reference sequence). CDR3: CAWSGAGGQAFF. In nucleotides, the CDR3 is TGTGCCTGGAGTGGGGCAGGGGGCCAAGCTTTCTTT.

This chain joins TRBV4-1 and TRBJ2-7; D is unclear. Germline CDR1 is MGHRA and CDR2 is YSYEKL. The CDR3 loop spans 15 amino acids. V was cut by 5 bases and J by 3 bases, with 17 bases left in between. CDR3 bases: TGCGCCAGCAGCGAAAACCTGGGCGGTTACTACGAGCAGTACTTC. It encodes CASSENLGGYYEQYF.

The gene calls are TRBV5-1 and TRBJ2-2; D is undetermined. Germline lookup yields CDR1 SGHRS and CDR2 YFSETQ. The CDR3 totals 17 residues. Trimming removed 4 bases from V and 1 base from J, with 17 bases in between. The CDR3 region is CASSLGLGLVNTGELFF. DNA for the CDR3: TGCGCCAGCAGCCTTGGGTTAGGGCTAGTGAACACCGGGGAGCTGTTTTTT.

V usage is TRBV28 and J usage is TRBJ1-2; tentatively, D is TRBD1 (5 bases). V lost 3 bases to trimming and J lost 6 bases, with 8 bases between them. The CDR3 length is 12 residues. Germline loops: CDR1 MDHEN, CDR2 SYDVKM. This CDR3 reads CASSFRQHGYTF. The CDR3 DNA reads as TGTGCCAGCAGTTTTAGACAGCATGGCTACACCTTC.

The chain uses TRBV5-1 and TRBJ2-7, with D uncertain. CDR1 is SGHRS, CDR2 YFSETQ, per germline. Trimming removed 1 base at V and 1 base at J, with 6 bases between. CDR3 length: 13 amino acids. The CDR3: CASSLYESYEQYF. The CDR3 DNA reads TGCGCCAGCAGCTTGTACGAATCCTACGAGCAGTACTTC. The whole variable domain, remainder taken from reference TRBV5-1 and TRBJ2-7, is KAGVTQTPRYLIKTRGQQVTLSCSPISGHRSVSWYQQTPGQGLQFLFEYFSETQRNKGNFPGRFSGRQFSNSRSEMNVSTLELGDSALYLCASSLYESYEQYFGPGTRLTVT.

This rearrangement joins TRBV27 to TRBJ2-3; TRBD2 aligns across 13 bases. Germline loops: CDR1 MNHEY, CDR2 SMNVEV (reference sequence). This CDR3 region has 14 residues. Germline trimming cut 5 bases from V and 6 bases from J; bases unmatched to any gene: 2. The chain's CDR3 is CASSTSGRVDTQYF. CDR3 nucleotides: TGTGCCAGCAGTACTAGCGGGAGGGTGGATACGCAGTATTTT.

The gene calls are TRBV19 and TRBJ2-1; 7 bases are shared with TRBD2. Germline lookup yields CDR1 LNHDA and CDR2 SQIVND (reference sequence). The CDR3 has 14 amino acids. Trimming took 10 bases from V and 0 from J; bases not matched to a gene: 6. The DNA of the CDR3 is TGTGCCACCCAACGGACTAGCTCCTACAATGAGCAGTTCTTC. Protein product: CATQRTSSYNEQFF.